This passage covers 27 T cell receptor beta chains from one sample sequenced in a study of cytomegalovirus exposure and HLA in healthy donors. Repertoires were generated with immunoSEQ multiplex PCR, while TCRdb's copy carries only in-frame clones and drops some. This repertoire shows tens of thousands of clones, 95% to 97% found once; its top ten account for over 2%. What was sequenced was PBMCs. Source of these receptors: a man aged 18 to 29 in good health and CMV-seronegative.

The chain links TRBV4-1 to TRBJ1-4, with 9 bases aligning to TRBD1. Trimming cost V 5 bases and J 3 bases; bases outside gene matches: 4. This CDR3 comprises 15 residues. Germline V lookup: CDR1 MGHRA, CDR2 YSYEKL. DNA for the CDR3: TGCGCCAGCAGCAACCGGGACAGGGCTAATGAAAAACTGTTTTTT. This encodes CASSNRDRANEKLFF.

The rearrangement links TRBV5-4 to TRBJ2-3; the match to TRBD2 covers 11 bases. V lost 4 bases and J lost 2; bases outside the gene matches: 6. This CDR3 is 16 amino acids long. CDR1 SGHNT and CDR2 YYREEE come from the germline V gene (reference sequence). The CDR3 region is CASSTGTSGYTDTQYF. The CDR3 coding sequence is TGTGCCAGCAGCACTGGGACTAGCGGCTACACAGATACGCAGTATTTT. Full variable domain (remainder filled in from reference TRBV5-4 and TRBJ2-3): ETGVTQSPTHLIKTRGQQVTLRCSSQSGHNTVSWYQQALGQGPQFIFQYYREEENGRGNFPPRFSGLQFPNYSSELNVNALELDDSALYLCASSTGTSGYTDTQYFGPGTRLTVL.

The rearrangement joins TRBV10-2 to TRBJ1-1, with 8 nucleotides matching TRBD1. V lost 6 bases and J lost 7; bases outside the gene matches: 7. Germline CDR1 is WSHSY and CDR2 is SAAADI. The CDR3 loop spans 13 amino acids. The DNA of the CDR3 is TGCGCCAGCAGCCCCGGGACAGGCCTTGAAGCTTTCTTT. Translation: CASSPGTGLEAFF.

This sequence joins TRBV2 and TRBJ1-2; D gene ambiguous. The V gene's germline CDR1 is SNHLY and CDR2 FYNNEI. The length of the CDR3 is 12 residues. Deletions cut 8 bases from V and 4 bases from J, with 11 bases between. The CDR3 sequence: CASSLGSYGYTF. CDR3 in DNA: TGTGCCAGCTCACTGGGGAGCTATGGCTACACCTTC.

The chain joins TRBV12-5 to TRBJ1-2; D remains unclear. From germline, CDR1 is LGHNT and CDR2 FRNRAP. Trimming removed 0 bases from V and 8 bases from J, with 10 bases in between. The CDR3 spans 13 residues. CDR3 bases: TGTGCTAGTGGTTTGGTACATGGGGAGGGCTACACCTTC. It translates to CASGLVHGEGYTF. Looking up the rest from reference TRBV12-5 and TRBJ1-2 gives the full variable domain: DARVTQTPRHKVTEMGQEVTMRCQPILGHNTVFWYRQTMMQGLELLAYFRNRAPLDDSGMPKDRFSAEMPDATLATLKIQPSEPRDSAVYFCASGLVHGEGYTFGSGTRLTVV.

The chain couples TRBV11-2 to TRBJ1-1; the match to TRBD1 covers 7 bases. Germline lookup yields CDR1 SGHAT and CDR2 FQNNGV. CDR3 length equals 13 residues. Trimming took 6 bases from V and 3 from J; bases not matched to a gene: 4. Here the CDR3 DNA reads TGTGCCAGCAGAGAGGGGGCGGACACTGAAGCTTTCTTT. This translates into CASREGADTEAFF.

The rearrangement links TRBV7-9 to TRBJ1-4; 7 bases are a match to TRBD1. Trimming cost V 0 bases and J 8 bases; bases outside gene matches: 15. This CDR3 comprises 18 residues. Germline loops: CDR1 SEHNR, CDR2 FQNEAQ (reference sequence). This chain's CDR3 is CASSLASLTGTFGEKLFF. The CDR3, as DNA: TGTGCCAGCAGCTTAGCTAGTCTGACAGGGACTTTCGGCGAAAAACTGTTTTTT.

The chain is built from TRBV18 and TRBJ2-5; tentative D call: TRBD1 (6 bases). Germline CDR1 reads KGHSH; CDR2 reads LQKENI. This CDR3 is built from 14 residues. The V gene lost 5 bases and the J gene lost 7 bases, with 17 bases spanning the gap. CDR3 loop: CASSTGTRLGTQYF. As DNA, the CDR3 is TGTGCCAGCTCAACCGGGACAAGGCTGGGGACCCAGTACTTC.

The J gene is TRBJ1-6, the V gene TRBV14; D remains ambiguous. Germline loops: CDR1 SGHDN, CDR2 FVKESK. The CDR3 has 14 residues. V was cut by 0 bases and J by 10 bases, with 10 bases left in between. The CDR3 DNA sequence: TGTGCCAGCAGCCAAGATCGGGCGGGGTCACCCCTCCACTTT. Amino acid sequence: CASSQDRAGSPLHF.

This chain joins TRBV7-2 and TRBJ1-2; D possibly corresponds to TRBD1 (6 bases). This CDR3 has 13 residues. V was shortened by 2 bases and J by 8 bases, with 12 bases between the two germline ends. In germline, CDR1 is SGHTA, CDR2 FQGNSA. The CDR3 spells CASSLNAGGGYTF. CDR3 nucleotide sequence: TGTGCCAGCAGCTTAAATGCGGGGGGCGGCTACACCTTC.

DNA of the CDR3: TGTGCCAGCAGTGAACCGGACAGGGGGCATGGCTACACCTTC. Protein product: CASSEPDRGHGYTF. The chain is built from TRBV6-1 and TRBJ1-2; TRBD1 agrees at 11 bases. The CDR3 has 14 residues. V trimming: 2 bases; J trimming: 6 bases; junction bases outside the gene matches: 2. Germline V CDR1 and CDR2: MNHNS, SASEGT.

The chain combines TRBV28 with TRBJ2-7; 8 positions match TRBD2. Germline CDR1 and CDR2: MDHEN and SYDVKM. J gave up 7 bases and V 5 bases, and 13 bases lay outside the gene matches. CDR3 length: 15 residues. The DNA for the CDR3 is TGTGCCAGCAGTCCCAGTTCAGCGGGAGTGGGGGAGCAGTACTTC. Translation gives CASSPSSAGVGEQYF.

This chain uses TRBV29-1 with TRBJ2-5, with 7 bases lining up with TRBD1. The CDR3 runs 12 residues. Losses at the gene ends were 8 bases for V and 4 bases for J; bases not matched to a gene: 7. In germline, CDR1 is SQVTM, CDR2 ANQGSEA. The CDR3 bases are TGCAGCAACGACAGGGTAGGAGAGACCCAGTACTTC. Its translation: CSNDRVGETQYF.

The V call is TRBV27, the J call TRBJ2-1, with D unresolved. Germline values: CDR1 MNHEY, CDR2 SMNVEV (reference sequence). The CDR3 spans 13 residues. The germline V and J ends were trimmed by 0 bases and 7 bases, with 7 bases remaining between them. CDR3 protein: CASSLSEINEQFF. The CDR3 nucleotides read TGTGCCAGCAGTTTATCGGAGATAAATGAGCAGTTCTTC.

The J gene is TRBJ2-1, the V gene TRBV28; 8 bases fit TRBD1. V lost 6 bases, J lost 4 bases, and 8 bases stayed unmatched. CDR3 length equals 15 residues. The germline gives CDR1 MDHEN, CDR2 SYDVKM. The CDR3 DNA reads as TGTGCCAGCAGCGATCGGGACAGGCCTTACAATGAGCAGTTCTTC. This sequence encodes CASSDRDRPYNEQFF. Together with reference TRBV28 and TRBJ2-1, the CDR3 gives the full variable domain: DVKVTQSSRYLVKRTGEKVFLECVQDMDHENMFWYRQDPGLGLRLIYFSYDVKMKEKGDIPEGYSVSREKKERFSLILESASTNQTSMYLCASSDRDRPYNEQFFGPGTRLTVL.

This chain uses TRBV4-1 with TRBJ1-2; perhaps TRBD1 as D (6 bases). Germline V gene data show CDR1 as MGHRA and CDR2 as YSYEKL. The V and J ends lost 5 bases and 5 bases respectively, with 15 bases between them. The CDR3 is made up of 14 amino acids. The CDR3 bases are TGCGCCAGCAGCTCTTCGACAGGTATATATGGCTACACCTTC. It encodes CASSSSTGIYGYTF.

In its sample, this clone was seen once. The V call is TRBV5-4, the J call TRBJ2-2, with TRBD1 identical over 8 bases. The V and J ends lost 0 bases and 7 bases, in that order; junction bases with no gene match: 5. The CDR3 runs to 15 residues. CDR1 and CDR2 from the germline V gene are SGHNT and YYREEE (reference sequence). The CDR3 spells CASSLVQGANGELFF. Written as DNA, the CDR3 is TGTGCCAGCAGCTTGGTGCAGGGGGCAAACGGGGAGCTGTTTTTT.

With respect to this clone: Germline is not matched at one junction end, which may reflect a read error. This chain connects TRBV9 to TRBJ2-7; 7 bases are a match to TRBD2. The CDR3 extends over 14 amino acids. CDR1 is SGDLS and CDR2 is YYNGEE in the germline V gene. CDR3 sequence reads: CASSLSSGFYERYF. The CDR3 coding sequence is TGTGCCAGCAGCCTGTCTAGCGGCTTCTACGAGCGGTACTTC.

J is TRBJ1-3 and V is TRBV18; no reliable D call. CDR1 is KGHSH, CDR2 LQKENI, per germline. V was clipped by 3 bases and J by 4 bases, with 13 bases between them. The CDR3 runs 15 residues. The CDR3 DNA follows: TGTGCCAGCTCACCCGGTCAGGCCGTCGGAAACACCATATATTTT. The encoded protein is CASSPGQAVGNTIYF.

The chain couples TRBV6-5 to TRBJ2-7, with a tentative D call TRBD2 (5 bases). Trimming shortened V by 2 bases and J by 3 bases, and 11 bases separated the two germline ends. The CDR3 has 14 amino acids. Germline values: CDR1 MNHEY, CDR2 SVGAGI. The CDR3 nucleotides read TGTGCCAGCAGTTACCCGGGGTCGAACTACGAGCAGTACTTC. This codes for CASSYPGSNYEQYF.

CDR3 in DNA: TGTGCCAGCAGTTCCGGACTAGCGGGAGTCTTCTACAATGAGCAGTTCTTC. Its protein is CASSSGLAGVFYNEQFF. The chain uses TRBV27 and TRBJ2-1; 13 positions match TRBD2. V was pared by 4 bases and J by 3 bases, with 6 bases of the junction left unmatched. Per germline, CDR1 MNHEY and CDR2 SMNVEV (reference sequence). The length of the CDR3 is 17 residues.

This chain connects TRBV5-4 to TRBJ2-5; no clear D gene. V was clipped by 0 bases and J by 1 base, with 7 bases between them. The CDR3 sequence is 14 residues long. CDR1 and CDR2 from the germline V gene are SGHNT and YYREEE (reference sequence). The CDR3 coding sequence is TGTGCCAGCAGCTTGGATCCAGGCCAAGAGACCCAGTACTTC. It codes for CASSLDPGQETQYF. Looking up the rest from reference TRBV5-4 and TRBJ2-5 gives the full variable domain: ETGVTQSPTHLIKTRGQQVTLRCSSQSGHNTVSWYQQALGQGPQFIFQYYREEENGRGNFPPRFSGLQFPNYSSELNVNALELDDSALYLCASSLDPGQETQYFGPGTRLLVL.

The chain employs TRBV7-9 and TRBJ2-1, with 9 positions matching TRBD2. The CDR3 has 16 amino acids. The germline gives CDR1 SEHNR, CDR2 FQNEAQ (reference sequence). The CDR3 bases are TGTGCAGGGCTAGCGGGACCGGGGAGCTCCTACAATGAGCAGTTCTTC. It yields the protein CAGLAGPGSSYNEQFF.

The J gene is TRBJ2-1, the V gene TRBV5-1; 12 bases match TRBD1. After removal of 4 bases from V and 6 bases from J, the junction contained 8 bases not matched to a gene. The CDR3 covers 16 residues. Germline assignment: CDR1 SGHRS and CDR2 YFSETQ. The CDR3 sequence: CASSQTGTGGINEQFF. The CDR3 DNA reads TGCGCCAGCAGCCAAACCGGGACAGGGGGCATCAATGAGCAGTTCTTC.

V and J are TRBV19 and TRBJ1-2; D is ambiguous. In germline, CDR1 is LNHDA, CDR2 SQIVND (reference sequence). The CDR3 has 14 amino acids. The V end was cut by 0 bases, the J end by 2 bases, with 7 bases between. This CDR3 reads CASSIDGRNYGYTF. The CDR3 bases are TGTGCCAGTAGTATAGATGGCCGAAACTATGGCTACACCTTC.

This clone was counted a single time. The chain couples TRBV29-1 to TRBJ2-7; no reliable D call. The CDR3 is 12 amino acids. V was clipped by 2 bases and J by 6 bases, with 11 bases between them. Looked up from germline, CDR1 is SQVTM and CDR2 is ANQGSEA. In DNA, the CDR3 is TGCAGCGTTGAAACCTCAGGAACCGAGCAGTACTTC. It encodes CSVETSGTEQYF.

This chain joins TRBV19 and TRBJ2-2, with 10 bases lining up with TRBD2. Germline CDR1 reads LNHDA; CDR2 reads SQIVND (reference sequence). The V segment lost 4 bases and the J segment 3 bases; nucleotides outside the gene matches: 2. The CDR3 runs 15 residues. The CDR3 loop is CASSTGTSDTGELFF. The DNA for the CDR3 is TGTGCCAGTAGTACCGGGACTAGCGACACCGGGGAGCTGTTTTTT.